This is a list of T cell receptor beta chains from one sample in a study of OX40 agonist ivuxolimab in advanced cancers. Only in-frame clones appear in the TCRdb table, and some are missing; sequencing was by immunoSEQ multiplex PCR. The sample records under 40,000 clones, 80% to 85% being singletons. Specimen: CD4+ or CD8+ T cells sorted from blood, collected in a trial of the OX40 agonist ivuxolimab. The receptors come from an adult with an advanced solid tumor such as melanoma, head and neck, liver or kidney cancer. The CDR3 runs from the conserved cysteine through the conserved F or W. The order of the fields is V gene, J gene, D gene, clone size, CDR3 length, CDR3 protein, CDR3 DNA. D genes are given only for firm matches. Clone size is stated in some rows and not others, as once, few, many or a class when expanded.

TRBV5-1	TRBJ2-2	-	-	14	CASSPIVESGELFF	TGCGCCAGCAGCCCGATTGTGGAGTCCGGGGAGCTGTTTTTT
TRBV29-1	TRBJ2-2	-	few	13	CSVGRTNTGELFF	TGCAGCGTCGGTCGGACTAACACCGGGGAGCTGTTTTTT
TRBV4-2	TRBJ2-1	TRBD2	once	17	CASSPGLAGGLGLTQFF	TGTGCCAGCAGCCCCGGACTAGCGGGGGGCCTTGGGTTGACGCAGTTCTTC
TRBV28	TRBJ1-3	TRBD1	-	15	CASRYRDRADNTIYF	TGTGCCAGCAGGTACCGGGACAGGGCGGATAACACCATATATTTT
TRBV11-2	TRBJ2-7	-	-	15	CASSQDREGFYEQYF	TGTGCCAGCAGCCAGGACAGGGAGGGATTCTACGAGCAGTACTTC
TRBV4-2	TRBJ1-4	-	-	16	CASSQAVDTTNEKLFF	TGTGCCAGCAGCCAAGCGGTCGATACAACTAATGAAAAACTGTTTTTT
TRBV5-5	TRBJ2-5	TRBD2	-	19	CASSLGRVAGGHLQETQYF	TGTGCCAGCAGCTTGGGAAGGGTAGCGGGGGGCCACCTCCAAGAGACCCAGTACTTC
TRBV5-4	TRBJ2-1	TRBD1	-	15	CASSPPGQGVYEQFF	TGTGCCAGCAGCCCCCCCGGACAGGGTGTCTATGAGCAGTTCTTC
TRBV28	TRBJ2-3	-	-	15	CASRRNTPRTDTQYF	TGTGCCAGCAGACGGAACACCCCTCGCACAGATACGCAGTATTTT
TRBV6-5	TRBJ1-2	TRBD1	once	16	CASSSFSGQGSNGYTF	TGTGCCAGCAGTTCGTTCTCGGGACAGGGCTCTAATGGCTACACCTTC
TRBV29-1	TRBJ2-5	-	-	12	CSVSLVQETQYF	TGCAGCGTTTCACTAGTCCAAGAGACCCAGTACTTC
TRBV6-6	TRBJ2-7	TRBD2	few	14	CASGAGTSGTEQYF	TGTGCCAGCGGGGCCGGGACTAGCGGGACCGAGCAGTACTTC
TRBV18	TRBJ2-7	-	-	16	CASSPPVRGGVDEQYF	TGTGCCAGCTCACCACCGGTCCGAGGGGGTGTAGACGAGCAGTACTTC
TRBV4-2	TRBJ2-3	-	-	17	CASSPSQVGGRADTQYF	TGTGCCAGCAGCCCCTCTCAAGTGGGGGGGCGAGCAGATACGCAGTATTTT
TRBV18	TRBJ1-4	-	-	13	CASSPGGYEKLFF	TGTGCCAGCTCACCAGGGGGCTATGAAAAACTGTTTTTT
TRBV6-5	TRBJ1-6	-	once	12	CASSPTNSPLHF	TGTGCCAGCAGCCCGACTAATTCACCCCTCCACTTT
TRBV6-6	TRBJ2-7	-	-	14	CASRRPGPSYEQYF	TGTGCCAGCAGAAGACCGGGACCGTCCTACGAGCAGTACTTC
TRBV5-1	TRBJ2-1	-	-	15	CASSLGQGGYNEQFF	TGCGCCAGCAGCTTGGGTCAGGGGGGCTACAATGAGCAGTTCTTC
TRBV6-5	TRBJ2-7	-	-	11	CASSSGHVSYF	TGTGCCAGCAGTTCGGGACATGTTTCTTACTTC
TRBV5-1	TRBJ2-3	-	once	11	CASSLKDTQYF	TGCGCCAGCAGCCTCAAAGATACGCAGTATTTT
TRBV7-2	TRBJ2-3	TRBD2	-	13	CASRLAGGDTQYF	TGTGCCAGCCGACTAGCGGGGGGGGATACGCAGTATTTT
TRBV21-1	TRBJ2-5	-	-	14	CASSKAEREETQYF	TGTGCCAGCAGCAAGGCAGAAAGGGAAGAGACCCAGTACTTC
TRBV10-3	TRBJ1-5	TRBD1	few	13	CATQQGSGQPQHF	TGTGCCACCCAACAGGGGTCGGGTCAGCCCCAGCATTTT
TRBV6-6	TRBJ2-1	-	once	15	CASNLQGRSYNEQFF	TGTGCCAGCAACCTACAGGGTCGCTCCTACAATGAGCAGTTCTTC